What follows are 6 T cell receptor beta chains derived from one specimen sequenced in a study of blood T cells in healthy people across ages. With a J-beta primer mix and a sample-barcoded 5' primer, a second PCR ran about 7 to 12 cycles. TCRdb reprocessed the 5' RACE reads via MiXCR and lists one record per CDR3 protein. The table includes about 1 million distinct CDR3 sequences, 40% to 50% detected once. Sequences were obtained from blood. These receptors all come from a woman aged 55-75 years in good health.

The chain joins TRBV3-1 to TRBJ2-1, with 10 bases lining up with TRBD2. The V gene end was trimmed by 0 bases and the J gene end by 9 bases; junction bases not matched to a gene: 5. The CDR3 is 15 amino acids. Germline CDR1 reads LGHDT; CDR2 reads YNNKEL (reference sequence). This CDR3 reads CASSQEGASGSEQFF. The DNA for the CDR3 is TGTGCCAGCAGCCAAGAGGGAGCTAGCGGGAGTGAGCAGTTCTTC.

The rearrangement uses TRBV9 and TRBJ2-1, with D possibly being TRBD1 or TRBD2 (6 bases each). CDR3 length: 16 residues. The V end lost 0 bases, the J end lost 5 bases, and 15 bases lay between the germline ends. Germline V lookup: CDR1 SGDLS, CDR2 YYNGEE. The CDR3 nucleotides are TGTGCCAGCAGCGTAGAGGAGGGCAGGGGTCACAATGAGCAGTTCTTC. It yields the protein CASSVEEGRGHNEQFF.

This clonotype occurred a few times. CDR3: CASRPGVVDEQYF. CDR3 coding DNA: TGTGCCAGCAGACCAGGGGTGGTCGACGAGCAGTACTTC. The rearrangement joins TRBV7-9 to TRBJ2-7, with D maybe TRBD1 (6 bases). The germline CDR1 and CDR2 sequences are SEHNR and FQNEAQ (reference sequence). The CDR3 sequence is 13 residues long. V gave up 6 bases and J gave up 5 bases, with 14 bases separating them.

This chain joins TRBV12-3 or TRBV12-4 and TRBJ2-3; D possibly corresponds to TRBD2 (5 bases). Deletions cut 5 bases from V and 1 base from J, with 19 bases between. The CDR3 has 17 amino acids. This CDR3 is CASSLLIVGGRTDTQYF. The CDR3 nucleotides read TGTGCCAGCAGTCTCCTTATTGTGGGCGGGCGCACAGATACGCAGTATTTT.

The table lists this clonotype with a count of one. The V call is TRBV7-2, the J call TRBJ2-4; 11 nucleotides line up with TRBD2. The closer fit of TRBJ2-7 to the DNA end suggests the J call may be wrong. The CDR3 extends over 14 amino acids. Germline V gene lookup returns CDR1 SGHTA and CDR2 FQGNSA. In DNA, the CDR3 is TGTGCCAGCAGCTCGGGACTAGCGGCCAACGAGCAGTACTTC. It codes for CASSSGLAANEQYF.

This clonotype showed up just a few times. This chain links TRBV9 with TRBJ2-5, with D possibly called TRBD1 or TRBD2 (5 bases each). Germline CDR1 reads SGDLS; CDR2 reads YYNGEE. The CDR3 has 14 residues. Deletions cut 3 bases from V and 11 bases from J, with 20 bases between. The CDR3 loop reads CASSASPSGDPQYF. The CDR3 DNA sequence: TGTGCCAGCAGCGCTAGCCCCTCCGGGGACCCTCAGTACTTC.